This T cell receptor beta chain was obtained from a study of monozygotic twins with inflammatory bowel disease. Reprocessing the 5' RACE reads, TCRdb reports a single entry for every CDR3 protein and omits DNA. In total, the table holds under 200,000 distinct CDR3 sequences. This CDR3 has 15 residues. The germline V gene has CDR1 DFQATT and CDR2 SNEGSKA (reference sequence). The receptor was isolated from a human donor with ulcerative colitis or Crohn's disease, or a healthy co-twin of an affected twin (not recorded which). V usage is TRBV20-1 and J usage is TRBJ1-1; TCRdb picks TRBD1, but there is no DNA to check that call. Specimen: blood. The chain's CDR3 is CSATHRGRMNTEAFF.